This T cell receptor (beta chain) was recovered during a study of blood T cell repertoires in COVID-19. The overall study: T cells, B-cell-depleted T cells, or PBMCs provided the cDNA or gDNA that served as material.

Participant age was roughly 18 to 90 years, and participants resided in fewer than 25 US areas. Two negative PCRs, clearance, or symptom resolution had been documented for recovered Cohort 3 donors. V was shortened by 0 bases and J by 6 bases, with 9 bases between the two germline ends. The CDR3 runs 14 residues. The germline gives CDR1 SGHAT, CDR2 FQNNGV. Original data processing: Nucleated cell counts were estimated from reference gene primer amplification. The method was immunoSEQ multiplex PCR; TCRdb's version includes in-frame clones alone and lacks a portion of them. D and trimming come from the DNA, and the V and J calls and clone size come from that table. The repertoire holds about 210,000 clones, with 89% as singletons.

Sample: PBMCs or T cells enriched from blood (not recorded which). This receptor was obtained from a woman between 18 and 29 years old who had recovered from COVID-19. The J gene is TRBJ2-1, the V gene TRBV11-2; D may be TRBD1 (5 bases). CDR3 coding DNA: TGTGCCAGCAGCTTAGATTGGGGCGTCAATGAGCAGTTCTTC. This codes for CASSLDWGVNEQFF.